This T cell receptor (beta chain) was captured by sequencing in a study of OX40 agonist ivuxolimab in advanced cancers. CDR1 is LNHDA and CDR2 is SQIVND in the germline V gene (reference sequence). The CDR3 covers 15 residues. Trimming pared 3 bases from V and 1 base from J, leaving 11 bases between. Sequencing used immunoSEQ multiplex PCR; TCRdb keeps in-frame clones, though not all of them. The sample records approximately 23,000 clones, 88% being singletons. The chain uses TRBV19 and TRBJ2-3, with a possible D match to TRBD2 (6 bases). The sample was CD4+ or CD8+ T cells sorted from blood, taken in a trial of the OX40 agonist ivuxolimab. The sequence came from an adult with an advanced solid tumor such as melanoma, head and neck, liver or kidney cancer. CDR3 region: CASSIWGVGTDTQYF. CDR3 nucleotide sequence: TGTGCCAGTAGTATTTGGGGGGTTGGCACAGATACGCAGTATTTT.